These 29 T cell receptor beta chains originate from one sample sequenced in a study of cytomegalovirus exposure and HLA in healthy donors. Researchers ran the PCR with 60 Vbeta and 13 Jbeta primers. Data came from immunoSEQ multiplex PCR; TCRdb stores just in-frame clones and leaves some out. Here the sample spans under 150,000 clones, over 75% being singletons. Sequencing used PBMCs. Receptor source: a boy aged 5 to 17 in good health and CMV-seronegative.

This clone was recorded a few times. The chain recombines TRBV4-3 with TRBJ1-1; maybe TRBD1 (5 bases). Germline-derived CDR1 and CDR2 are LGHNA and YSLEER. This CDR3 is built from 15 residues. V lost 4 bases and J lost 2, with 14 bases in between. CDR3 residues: CASSLGRGSNTEAFF. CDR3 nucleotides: TGCGCCAGCAGCCTGGGGAGGGGCAGCAACACTGAAGCTTTCTTT.

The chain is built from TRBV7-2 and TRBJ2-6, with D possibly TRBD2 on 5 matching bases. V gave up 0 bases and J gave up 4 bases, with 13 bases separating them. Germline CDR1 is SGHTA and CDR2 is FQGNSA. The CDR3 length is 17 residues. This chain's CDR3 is CASSLARVWAGANVLTF. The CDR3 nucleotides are TGTGCCAGCAGCTTAGCGCGGGTTTGGGCCGGGGCCAACGTCCTGACTTTC.

Here the CDR3 reads CASRAGYDRELETQYF. CDR3 nucleotide sequence: TGTGCCAGTAGGGCAGGGTATGACAGGGAACTAGAGACCCAGTACTTC. The V call is TRBV19, the J call TRBJ2-5; 7 positions match TRBD1. This CDR3 has 16 amino acids. Germline CDR1 is LNHDA and CDR2 is SQIVND (reference sequence). The V segment lost 6 bases and the J segment 4 bases; nucleotides outside the gene matches: 14.

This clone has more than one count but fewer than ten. Here the CDR3 reads CASSLTGGNQPQHF. DNA of the CDR3: TGTGCCAGCAGCTTGACAGGGGGCAATCAGCCCCAGCATTTT. V usage is TRBV7-2 and J usage is TRBJ1-5, with 8 nucleotides matching TRBD1. Germline CDR1 and CDR2: SGHTA and FQGNSA. The length of the CDR3 is 14 residues. With V trimmed by 3 bases and J by 2 bases, 0 bases remained unmatched.

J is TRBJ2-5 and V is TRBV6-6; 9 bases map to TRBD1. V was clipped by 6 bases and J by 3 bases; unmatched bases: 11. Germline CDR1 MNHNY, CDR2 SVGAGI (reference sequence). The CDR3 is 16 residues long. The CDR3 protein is CASRGRTGVEKETQYF. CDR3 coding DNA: TGTGCCAGCAGGGGCAGGACAGGGGTCGAGAAAGAGACCCAGTACTTC.

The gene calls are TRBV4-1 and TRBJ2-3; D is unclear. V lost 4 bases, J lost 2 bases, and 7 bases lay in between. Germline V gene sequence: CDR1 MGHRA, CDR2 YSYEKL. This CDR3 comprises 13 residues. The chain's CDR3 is CASSREDTDTQYF. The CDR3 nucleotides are TGCGCCAGCAGCCGCGAGGACACAGATACGCAGTATTTT.

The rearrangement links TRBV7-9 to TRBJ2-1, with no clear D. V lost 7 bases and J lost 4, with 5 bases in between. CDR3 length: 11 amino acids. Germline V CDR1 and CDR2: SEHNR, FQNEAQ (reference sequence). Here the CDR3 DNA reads TGTGCCAGCACCCGGTACAATGAGCAGTTCTTC. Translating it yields CASTRYNEQFF.

CDR3 in amino acids: CASSGRAVSYEQYF. CDR3 bases: TGTGCCAGTAGCGGGAGGGCCGTATCCTACGAGCAGTACTTC. This chain uses TRBV6-1 with TRBJ2-7; 11 bases are a match to TRBD2. This CDR3 contains 14 residues. CDR1 is MNHNS and CDR2 is SASEGT in the germline V gene. Trimming removed 9 bases from V and 1 base from J; junction bases left unmatched: 5.

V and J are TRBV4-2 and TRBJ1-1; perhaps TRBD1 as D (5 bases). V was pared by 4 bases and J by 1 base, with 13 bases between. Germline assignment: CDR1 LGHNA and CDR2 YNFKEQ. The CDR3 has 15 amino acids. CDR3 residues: CASSPTGGQNTEAFF. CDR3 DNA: TGTGCCAGCAGCCCAACGGGGGGTCAGAACACTGAAGCTTTCTTT.

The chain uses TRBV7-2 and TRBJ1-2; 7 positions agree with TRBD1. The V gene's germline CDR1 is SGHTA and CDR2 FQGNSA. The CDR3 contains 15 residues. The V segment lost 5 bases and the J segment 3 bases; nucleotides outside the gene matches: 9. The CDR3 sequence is CASSHPGQNDYGYTF. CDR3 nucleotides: TGTGCCAGCAGCCACCCGGGACAGAACGACTATGGCTACACCTTC.

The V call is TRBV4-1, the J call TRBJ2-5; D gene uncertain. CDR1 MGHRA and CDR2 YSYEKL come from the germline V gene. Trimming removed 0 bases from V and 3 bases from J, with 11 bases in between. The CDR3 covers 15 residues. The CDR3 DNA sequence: TGCGCCAGCAGCCAAGATCTAAGCCGGGAAGAGACCCAGTACTTC. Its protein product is CASSQDLSREETQYF.

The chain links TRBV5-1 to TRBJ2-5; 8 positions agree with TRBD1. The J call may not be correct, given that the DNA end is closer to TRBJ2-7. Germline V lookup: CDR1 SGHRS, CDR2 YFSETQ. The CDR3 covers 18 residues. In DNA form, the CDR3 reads TGCGCCAGCAGCCTCGGACAGGGTCCCTCAGCGGGCACCTACGAGCAGTACTTC. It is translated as CASSLGQGPSAGTYEQYF.

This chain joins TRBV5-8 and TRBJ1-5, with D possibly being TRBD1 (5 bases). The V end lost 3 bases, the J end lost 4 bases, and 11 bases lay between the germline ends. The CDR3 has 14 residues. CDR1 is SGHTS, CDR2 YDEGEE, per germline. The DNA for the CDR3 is TGTGCCAGCAGCTGGGGGGTTCGTAATCAGCCCCAGCATTTT. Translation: CASSWGVRNQPQHF.

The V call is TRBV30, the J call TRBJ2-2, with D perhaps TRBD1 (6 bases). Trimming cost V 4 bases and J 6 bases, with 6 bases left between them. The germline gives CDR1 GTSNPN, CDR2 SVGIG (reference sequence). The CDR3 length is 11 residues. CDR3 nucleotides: TGTGCCTGGAACAGGGCCGGGGAGCTGTTTTTT. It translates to CAWNRAGELFF.

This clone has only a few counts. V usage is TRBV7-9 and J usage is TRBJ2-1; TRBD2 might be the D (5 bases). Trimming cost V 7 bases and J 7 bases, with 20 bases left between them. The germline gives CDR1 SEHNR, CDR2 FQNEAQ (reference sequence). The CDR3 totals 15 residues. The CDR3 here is CASTELGSYLNEQFF. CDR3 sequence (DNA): TGTGCCAGCACCGAATTAGGGAGCTACCTGAATGAGCAGTTCTTC.

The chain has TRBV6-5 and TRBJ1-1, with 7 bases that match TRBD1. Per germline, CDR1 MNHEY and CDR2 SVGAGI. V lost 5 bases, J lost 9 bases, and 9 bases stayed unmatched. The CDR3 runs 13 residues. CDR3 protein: CASSRDLQGKAFF. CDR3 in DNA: TGTGCCAGCAGTCGAGATCTACAGGGGAAAGCTTTCTTT.

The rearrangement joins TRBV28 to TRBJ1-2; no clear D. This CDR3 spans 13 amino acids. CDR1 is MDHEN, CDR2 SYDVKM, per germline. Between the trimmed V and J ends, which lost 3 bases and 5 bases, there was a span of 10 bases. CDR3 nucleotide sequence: TGTGCCAGCAGTTTTGGCGGAGGTTATGGCTACACCTTC. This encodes CASSFGGGYGYTF.

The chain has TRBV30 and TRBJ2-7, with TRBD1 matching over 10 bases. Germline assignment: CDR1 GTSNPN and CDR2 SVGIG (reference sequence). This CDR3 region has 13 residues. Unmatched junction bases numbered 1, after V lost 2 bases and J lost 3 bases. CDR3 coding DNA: TGTGCCTGGAGTCGGACAGGGGGCTACGAGCAGTACTTC. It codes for CAWSRTGGYEQYF.

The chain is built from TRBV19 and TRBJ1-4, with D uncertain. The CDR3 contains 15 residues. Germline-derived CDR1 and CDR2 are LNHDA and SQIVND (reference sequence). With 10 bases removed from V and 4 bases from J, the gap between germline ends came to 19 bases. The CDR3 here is CATSTGLRLNEKLFF. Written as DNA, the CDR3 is TGTGCCACCAGTACTGGGCTCAGGCTTAATGAAAAACTGTTTTTT.

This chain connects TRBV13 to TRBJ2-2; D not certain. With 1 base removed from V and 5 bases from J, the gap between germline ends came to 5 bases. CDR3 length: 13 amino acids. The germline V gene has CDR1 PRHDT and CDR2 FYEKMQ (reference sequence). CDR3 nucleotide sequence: TGTGCCAGCAGCTTAGTAGTTACCGGGGAGCTGTTTTTT. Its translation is CASSLVVTGELFF.

The CDR3 is CASSAPRGGSQYF. DNA for the CDR3: TGTGCCAGCAGCGCCCCACGGGGGGGATCGCAGTATTTT. The gene calls are TRBV9 and TRBJ2-3; 8 bases fit TRBD2. Losses at the gene ends were 3 bases for V and 10 bases for J; bases not matched to a gene: 7. Germline loops: CDR1 SGDLS, CDR2 YYNGEE. This CDR3 contains 13 residues.

CDR3 DNA sequence: TGTGCCAGCAGCTTCGACAGGCACTCTGGAAACACCATATATTTT. This gives the protein CASSFDRHSGNTIYF. V is TRBV5-4 and J is TRBJ1-3, with a tentative D call TRBD1 (6 bases). Trimming took off 2 bases at V and 0 bases at J, with 9 bases between the two ends. This CDR3 has 15 amino acids. CDR1 is SGHNT and CDR2 is YYREEE in the germline V gene (reference sequence).

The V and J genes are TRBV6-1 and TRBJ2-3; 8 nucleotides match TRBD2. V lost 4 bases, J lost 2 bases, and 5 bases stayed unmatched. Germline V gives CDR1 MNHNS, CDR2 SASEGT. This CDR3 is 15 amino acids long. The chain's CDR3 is CASSGAGAVTDTQYF. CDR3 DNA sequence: TGTGCCAGCAGTGGAGCGGGGGCCGTCACAGATACGCAGTATTTT.

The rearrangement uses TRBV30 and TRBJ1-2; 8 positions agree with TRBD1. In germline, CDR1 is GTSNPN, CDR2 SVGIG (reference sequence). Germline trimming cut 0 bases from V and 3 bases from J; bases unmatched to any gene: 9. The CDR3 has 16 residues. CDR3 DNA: TGTGCCTGGAGTGTTAGACAGGGGTCATCACACTATGGCTACACCTTC. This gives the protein CAWSVRQGSSHYGYTF.

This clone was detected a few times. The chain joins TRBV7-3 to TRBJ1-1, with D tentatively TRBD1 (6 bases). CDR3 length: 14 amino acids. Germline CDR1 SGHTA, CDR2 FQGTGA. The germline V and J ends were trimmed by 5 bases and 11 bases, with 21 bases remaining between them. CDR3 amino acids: CASSPTGQQSYAFF. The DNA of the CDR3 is TGTGCCAGCAGCCCCACAGGGCAGCAGTCTTATGCTTTCTTT.

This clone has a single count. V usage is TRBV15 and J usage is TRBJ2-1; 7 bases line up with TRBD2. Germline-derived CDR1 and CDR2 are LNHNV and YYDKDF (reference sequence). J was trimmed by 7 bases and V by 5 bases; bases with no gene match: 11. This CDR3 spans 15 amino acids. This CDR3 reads CATSPSAGESNEQFF. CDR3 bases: TGTGCCACCAGCCCCTCTGCGGGAGAGTCTAATGAGCAGTTCTTC.

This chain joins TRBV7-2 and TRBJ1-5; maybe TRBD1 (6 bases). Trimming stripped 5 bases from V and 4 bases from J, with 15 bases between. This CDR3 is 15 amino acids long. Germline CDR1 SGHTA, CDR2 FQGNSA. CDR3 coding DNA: TGTGCCAGCAGCCCCGGGACACCTATTAATCAGCCCCAGCATTTT. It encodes CASSPGTPINQPQHF.

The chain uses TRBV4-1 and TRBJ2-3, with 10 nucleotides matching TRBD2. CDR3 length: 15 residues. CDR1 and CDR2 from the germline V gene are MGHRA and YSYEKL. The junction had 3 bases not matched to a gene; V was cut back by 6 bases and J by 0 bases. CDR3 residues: CASSRLAGSTDTQYF. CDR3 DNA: TGCGCCAGCAGTCGACTAGCGGGCAGCACAGATACGCAGTATTTT.

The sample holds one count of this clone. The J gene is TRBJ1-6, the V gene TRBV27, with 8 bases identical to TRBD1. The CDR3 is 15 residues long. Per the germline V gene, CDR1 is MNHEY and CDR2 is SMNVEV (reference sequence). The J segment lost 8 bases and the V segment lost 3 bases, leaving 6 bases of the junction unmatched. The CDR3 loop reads CASSFGRGQYSPLHF. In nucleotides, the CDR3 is TGTGCCAGCAGTTTCGGCAGGGGGCAGTATTCACCCCTCCACTTT.